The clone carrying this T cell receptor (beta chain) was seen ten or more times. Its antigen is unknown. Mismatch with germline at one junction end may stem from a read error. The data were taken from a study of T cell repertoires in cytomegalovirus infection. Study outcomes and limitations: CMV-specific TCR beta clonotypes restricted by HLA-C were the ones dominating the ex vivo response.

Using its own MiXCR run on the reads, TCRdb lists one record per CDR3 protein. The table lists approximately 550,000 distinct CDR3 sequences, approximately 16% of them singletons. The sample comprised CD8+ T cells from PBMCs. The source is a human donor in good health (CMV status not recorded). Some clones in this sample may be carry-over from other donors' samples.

CDR3 DNA: TGTGCTAGCAGCCGAACCCCTCGGAAACAAGAGACCCAGTACTTC. This sequence encodes CASSRTPRKQETQYF. This chain joins TRBV7-7 and TRBJ2-5; D gene unclear. The CDR3 loop spans 15 amino acids. The germline V gene encodes CDR1 SSHAT and CDR2 FNYEAQ (reference sequence).